The next 13 T cell receptor beta chains were all read from a single sample in a study of T cell responses to AZD1222 COVID-19 vaccine. Clones were sequenced by immunoSEQ multiplex PCR, and TCRdb holds only the in-frame ones, with some missing. The data hold roughly 84,000 clones, with 87% observed a single time. Material: peripheral blood, obtained 28 days after the second AZD1222 dose. These receptors came from an adult who received the AZD1222 COVID-19 vaccine.

This clone appeared a single time. The genes are TRBV7-2 and TRBJ1-4; D is perhaps TRBD1 (5 bases). Germline V gene data show CDR1 as SGHTA and CDR2 as FQGNSA. The CDR3 runs to 17 residues. V was trimmed by 3 bases and J by 0 bases, leaving 14 bases between them. The CDR3: CASSFNSRGATNEKLFF. The DNA of the CDR3 is TGTGCCAGCAGCTTTAATTCCCGGGGGGCAACTAATGAAAAACTGTTTTTT.

The chain links TRBV18 to TRBJ2-7; D may match TRBD1 or TRBD2 (6 bases each). Germline loops: CDR1 KGHSH, CDR2 LQKENI. The CDR3 extends over 16 amino acids. V was clipped by 4 bases and J by 4 bases, with 20 bases between them. This chain's CDR3 is CASSLLGSGARYEQYF. The CDR3 DNA follows: TGTGCCAGCTCACTACTCGGGTCGGGGGCGCGGTACGAGCAGTACTTC.

A note on this clone: Other DNA sequences in the same sample also yield this CDR3. The chain employs TRBV7-3 and TRBJ1-1; 8 positions match TRBD1. CDR3 length: 13 amino acids. The V and J ends lost 5 bases and 2 bases, in that order; junction bases with no gene match: 1. Germline V gene sequence: CDR1 SGHTA, CDR2 FQGTGA. CDR3 bases: TGTGCCAGCAGCGGACAGGGCAACACTGAAGCTTTCTTT. Its protein is CASSGQGNTEAFF. The full variable domain, in which reference TRBV7-3 and TRBJ1-1 provide the parts outside the CDR3, is GAGVSQTPSNKVTEKGKYVELRCDPISGHTALYWYRQSLGQGPEFLIYFQGTGAADDSGLPNDRFFAVRPEGSVSTLKIQRTERGDSAVYLCASSGQGNTEAFFGQGTRLTVV.

This rearrangement joins TRBV7-2 to TRBJ2-7, with 9 positions matching TRBD1. The CDR3 is 14 residues long. Unmatched junction bases numbered 5, after V lost 5 bases and J lost 3 bases. Germline assignment: CDR1 SGHTA and CDR2 FQGNSA. The CDR3 spells CASSRGQGIYEQYF. DNA of the CDR3: TGTGCCAGCAGCCGGGGACAGGGTATCTACGAGCAGTACTTC.

The V gene is TRBV5-1, the J gene TRBJ2-3; D remains unclear. This CDR3 spans 14 amino acids. Germline V gives CDR1 SGHRS, CDR2 YFSETQ. Trimming shortened V by 0 bases and J by 2 bases, and 7 bases separated the two germline ends. CDR3 sequence reads: CASSLGLDTDTQYF. CDR3 sequence (DNA): TGCGCCAGCAGCTTGGGACTTGACACAGATACGCAGTATTTT. The full variable domain, in which reference TRBV5-1 and TRBJ2-3 provide the parts outside the CDR3, is KAGVTQTPRYLIKTRGQQVTLSCSPISGHRSVSWYQQTPGQGLQFLFEYFSETQRNKGNFPGRFSGRQFSNSRSEMNVSTLELGDSALYLCASSLGLDTDTQYFGPGTRLTVL.

This chain's CDR3 is CASSEAVRVTTDTQYF. CDR3 DNA sequence: TGTGCCAGCAGTGAAGCCGTCAGGGTGACCACAGATACGCAGTATTTT. The chain couples TRBV6-1 to TRBJ2-3, with D perhaps matching TRBD1 (5 bases). The CDR3 is 16 residues long. Trimming took 0 bases from V and 2 from J, leaving 12 bases between them. The germline V gene has CDR1 MNHNS and CDR2 SASEGT.

V usage is TRBV30 and J usage is TRBJ1-5, with 7 bases fitting TRBD1. J was trimmed by 1 base and V by 0 bases; bases with no gene match: 6. The CDR3 sequence is 16 residues long. The germline gives CDR1 GTSNPN, CDR2 SVGIG (reference sequence). CDR3 bases: TGTGCCTGGAGTGTACAAAGGGGGCGAAGCAATCAGCCCCAGCATTTT. Protein product: CAWSVQRGRSNQPQHF.

The chain has TRBV28 and TRBJ2-7; D call uncertain. CDR3 length equals 12 residues. Trimming stripped 6 bases from V and 6 bases from J, with 12 bases between. Germline CDR1 reads MDHEN; CDR2 reads SYDVKM. The chain's CDR3 is CASSSSFREQYF. For the CDR3, the DNA is TGTGCCAGCAGCTCTTCTTTTCGCGAGCAGTACTTC.

About this clone itself: Relative to the germline gene, one junction end is altered; a read error may explain this. The chain links TRBV18 to TRBJ1-6; 12 bases fit TRBD1. Germline CDR1 and CDR2: KGHSH and LQKENI. The CDR3 is 16 residues long. In nucleotides, the CDR3 is TGTGCCAGCACACCGGGACAGGGGGCTTATAATTCACCCCTCCACTTT. Its translation is CASTPGQGAYNSPLHF.

The sample holds a few counts of this clone. This sequence joins TRBV24-1 and TRBJ2-1, with 11 bases that match TRBD2. The CDR3 sequence is 15 residues long. Germline assignment: CDR1 KGHDR and CDR2 SFDVKD. V was pared by 4 bases and J by 4 bases, with 2 bases of the junction left unmatched. CDR3 residues: CATSETSGAYNEQFF. Written as DNA, the CDR3 is TGTGCCACCAGTGAGACTAGCGGGGCGTACAATGAGCAGTTCTTC.

This CDR3 reads CASSETDYSGNTIYF. CDR3 nucleotide sequence: TGTGCCAGCAGCGAGACAGACTACTCTGGAAACACCATATATTTT. The V gene is TRBV7-9, the J gene TRBJ1-3; the D gene is possibly TRBD1 (5 bases). The CDR3 runs to 15 residues. Germline values: CDR1 SEHNR, CDR2 FQNEAQ (reference sequence). V was trimmed by 5 bases and J by 0 bases, leaving 11 bases between them.

The genes are TRBV7-2 and TRBJ2-7, with 8 bases aligning to TRBD1. Germline CDR1 and CDR2: SGHTA and FQGNSA. This CDR3 comprises 12 residues. Trimming at V came to 1 base and at J to 12 bases, leaving 5 bases not matched to a gene. The DNA of the CDR3 is TGTGCCAGCAGCTTAGGGGACAGGTATTTGTACTTC. As protein: CASSLGDRYLYF.

This rearrangement joins TRBV6-5 to TRBJ1-1, with D perhaps matching TRBD1 (5 bases). With 6 bases removed from V and 1 base from J, the gap between germline ends came to 12 bases. The CDR3 totals 14 residues. Germline V lookup: CDR1 MNHEY, CDR2 SVGAGI. CDR3 nucleotide sequence: TGTGCCAGCAGCTGGGGGATCACGAACACTGAAGCTTTCTTT. Amino acids: CASSWGITNTEAFF.